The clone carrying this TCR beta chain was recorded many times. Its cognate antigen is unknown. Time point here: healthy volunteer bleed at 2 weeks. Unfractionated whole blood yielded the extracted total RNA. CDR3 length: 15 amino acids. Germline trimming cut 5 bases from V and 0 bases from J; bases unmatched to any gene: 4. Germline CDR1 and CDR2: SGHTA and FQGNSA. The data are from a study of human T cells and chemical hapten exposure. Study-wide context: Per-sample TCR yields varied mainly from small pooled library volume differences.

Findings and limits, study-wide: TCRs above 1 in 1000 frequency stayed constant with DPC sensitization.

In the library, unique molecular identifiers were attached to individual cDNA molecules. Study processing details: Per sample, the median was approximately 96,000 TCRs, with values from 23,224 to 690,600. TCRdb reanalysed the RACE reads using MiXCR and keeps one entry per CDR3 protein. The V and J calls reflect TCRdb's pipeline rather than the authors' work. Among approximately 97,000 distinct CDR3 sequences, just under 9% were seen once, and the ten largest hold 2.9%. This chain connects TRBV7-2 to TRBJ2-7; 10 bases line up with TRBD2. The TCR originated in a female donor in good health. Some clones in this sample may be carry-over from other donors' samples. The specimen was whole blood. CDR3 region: CASSPGTSVSYEQYF. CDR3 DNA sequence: TGTGCCAGCAGCCCCGGGACTAGCGTCTCCTACGAGCAGTACTTC.